This TCR beta chain originates from a study of T cells in Graves' hyperthyroidism and ophthalmopathy. The study's findings and limits: Patients with ophthalmopathy were separated from those with stable hyperthyroidism by a 13 V-J model.

Worth noting for this clonotype: What it recognizes is unknown.

TCR beta CDR3 region amplification was performed from RNA transcripts. HTBI primers drove first-round RT-PCR of the TCR CDR3. TCRdb fed the multiplex PCR reads into MiXCR, producing one record per CDR3 protein. Here the sample spans roughly 500,000 distinct CDR3 sequences, about 16% being singletons. With 7 bases clipped from V and 5 bases from J, the junction kept 15 bases outside the gene matches. Germline lookup yields CDR1 SEHNR and CDR2 FQNEAQ (reference sequence). This CDR3 has 16 residues. The chain uses TRBV7-9 and TRBJ2-7; 9 bases are shared with TRBD1. The TCR was taken from a woman aged 30 to 39 with Graves' ophthalmopathy. Sequencing used blood. CDR3 protein: CASTQWRGTGRDEQYF. For the CDR3, the DNA is TGTGCCAGCACCCAATGGCGGGGGACAGGGCGGGACGAGCAGTACTTC.